These 8 T cell receptor beta chains were all obtained from the same sample, sequenced in a study of shared clonotypes between healthy human individuals. Libraries were prepared by immunoSEQ multiplex PCR; TCRdb keeps only in-frame clonotypes and omits some of them. The sample comprises some 2,000,000 clones, approximately 96% of which are singletons, and less than 0.15% rests with the top ten. Sequencing was performed on naive CD4+ T cells sorted from blood. Stated subset: CD45RA+ positively selected. The receptors were gathered from a man aged 18 to 29 in good health.

As concerns this clone: Compared with germline, one end of the junction differs, possibly owing to a read error. This sequence joins TRBV14 and TRBJ2-7; 10 nucleotides align to TRBD2. Germline V gives CDR1 SGHDN, CDR2 FVKESK. The CDR3 runs to 14 residues. The CDR3 protein is CASNQAGGRYEQYF. The CDR3, as DNA: TGTGCCAGCAACCAAGCGGGGGGGCGCTACGAGCAGTACTTC.

The rearrangement joins TRBV5-6 to TRBJ1-5, with D possibly TRBD1 on 6 matching bases. The germline gives CDR1 SGHDT, CDR2 YYEEEE. There are 12 residues in the CDR3. V lost 2 bases to trimming and J lost 16 bases, with 16 bases between them. CDR3 protein: CASSFRGKGGHF. DNA for the CDR3: TGTGCCAGCAGCTTTAGGGGGAAAGGGGGACATTTT.

This chain connects TRBV5-1 to TRBJ2-5; TRBD2 matches 11 bases. The junction had 3 bases not matched to a gene; V was cut back by 7 bases and J by 4 bases. The CDR3 has 13 residues. The germline V gene has CDR1 SGHRS and CDR2 YFSETQ. The CDR3 DNA reads TGCGCCAGCGGTAGCGGGGGGGCAGAGACCCAGTACTTC. This codes for CASGSGGAETQYF.

The chain employs TRBV10-3 and TRBJ2-5; TRBD2 agrees at 7 bases. Germline-derived CDR1 and CDR2 are ENHRY and SYGVKD. V lost 2 bases and J lost 4; bases outside the gene matches: 1. There are 13 residues in the CDR3. In DNA form, the CDR3 reads TGTGCCATCAGTGAGGGGAGGGGAGAGACCCAGTACTTC. Its translation is CAISEGRGETQYF.

The chain recombines TRBV18 with TRBJ1-4; tentatively, D is TRBD1 (5 bases). V lost 2 bases, J lost 4 bases, and 11 bases lay in between. The CDR3 has 15 amino acids. Germline V gives CDR1 KGHSH, CDR2 LQKENI. In DNA, the CDR3 is TGTGCCAGCTCACCAGGGGCAGAGAATAATGAAAAACTGTTTTTT. Protein: CASSPGAENNEKLFF.

On this clone: Other DNA sequences in this sample translate to the same CDR3. This sequence joins TRBV18 and TRBJ2-7, with a tentative D call TRBD1 (5 bases). The CDR3 is made up of 14 amino acids. CDR1 KGHSH and CDR2 LQKENI come from the germline V gene. V lost 3 bases, J lost 0 bases, and 9 bases lay in between. CDR3 nucleotides: TGTGCCAGCTCACCTGACAGAAGCTCCTACGAGCAGTACTTC. Protein product: CASSPDRSSYEQYF.

This chain links TRBV11-2 with TRBJ2-3; a possible D gene is TRBD2 (5 bases). The CDR3 spans 12 residues. From germline, CDR1 is SGHAT and CDR2 FQNNGV. Trimming took off 5 bases at V and 3 bases at J, with 6 bases between the two ends. The CDR3 is CASSRLTDTQYF. In DNA, the CDR3 is TGTGCCAGCAGCCGACTAACAGATACGCAGTATTTT.

The CDR3 DNA sequence: TGCGCCAGCAGTCATTTTCGACTAGCGGAGGGGGACAATGAGCAGTTCTTC. Translated, it gives CASSHFRLAEGDNEQFF. The chain recombines TRBV4-1 with TRBJ2-1; 9 positions agree with TRBD2. With V trimmed by 6 bases and J by 5 bases, 14 bases remained unmatched. The CDR3 extends over 17 amino acids. The germline V gene has CDR1 MGHRA and CDR2 YSYEKL.